Listed here are 10 T cell receptor beta chains from one sample, sequenced in a study of T cell changes during pregnancy in multiple sclerosis. The method was immunoSEQ multiplex PCR; TCRdb's version includes in-frame clones alone and lacks a portion of them. The sample holds about 41,000 clones; roughly 88% are singletons and the top ten take 9% to 10%. Here the sequenced sample was CD8+ T cells from peripheral blood mononuclear cells, taken in the first trimester of pregnancy. The receptor source for this set is a female donor with multiple sclerosis, enrolled in a pregnancy study.

The chain joins TRBV6-5 to TRBJ2-3; 8 bases are shared with TRBD2. The CDR3 length is 15 residues. CDR1 is MNHEY and CDR2 is SVGAGI in the germline V gene. V lost 6 bases to trimming and J lost 5 bases; unmatched junction nucleotides: 10. CDR3 protein: CASRPTGGVRDTQYF. The CDR3 DNA is TGTGCCAGCAGACCCACGGGGGGGGTTAGAGATACGCAGTATTTT.

This clone was recorded once. This sequence joins TRBV11-2 and TRBJ2-7; 9 bases map to TRBD1. The CDR3 spans 16 residues. Germline values: CDR1 SGHAT, CDR2 FQNNGV. Trimming at V came to 1 base and at J to 4 bases, leaving 8 bases not matched to a gene. The CDR3 DNA follows: TGTGCCAGCAGCTTAGCATTCCGGGACAGGGTATACGAGCAGTACTTC. It specifies CASSLAFRDRVYEQYF. The entire variable domain, with the rest obtained from reference TRBV11-2 and TRBJ2-7, is as follows: EAGVAQSPRYKIIEKRQSVAFWCNPISGHATLYWYQQILGQGPKLLIQFQNNGVVDDSQLPKDRFSAERLKGVDSTLKIQPAKLEDSAVYLCASSLAFRDRVYEQYFGPGTRLTVT.

This rearrangement joins TRBV27 to TRBJ1-2; 7 bases are shared with TRBD1. There are 16 residues in the CDR3. Germline trimming cut 7 bases from V and 7 bases from J; bases unmatched to any gene: 18. CDR1 is MNHEY, CDR2 SMNVEV, per germline (reference sequence). In DNA, the CDR3 is TGTGCCAGCACCCCATTGGGAGTAGAGGGGGCGCGTGGCTACACCTTC. It translates to CASTPLGVEGARGYTF.

This clone is a singleton in its sample. The genes are TRBV18 and TRBJ1-2, with TRBD1 matching over 8 bases. The CDR3 spans 16 residues. CDR1 KGHSH and CDR2 LQKENI come from the germline V gene. J was trimmed by 8 bases and V by 8 bases; bases with no gene match: 19. CDR3 DNA: TGTGCCAGCGCCCTCAATCCTACAGGGGGGTCATGGGGCTACACCTTC. This codes for CASALNPTGGSWGYTF.

V and J are TRBV2 and TRBJ2-7; the match to TRBD1 covers 8 bases. Per the germline V gene, CDR1 is SNHLY and CDR2 is FYNNEI. The CDR3 is 14 amino acids. Unmatched junction bases numbered 10, after V lost 7 bases and J lost 5 bases. DNA for the CDR3: TGTGCCAGCACCAACATGGGACAGGAGAACGAGCAGTACTTC. Translating it yields CASTNMGQENEQYF.

The J gene is TRBJ1-5, the V gene TRBV4-1; the D is unclear. The CDR3 contains 16 residues. CDR1 is MGHRA, CDR2 YSYEKL, per germline. V was clipped by 1 base and J by 1 base, with 11 bases between them. The CDR3 sequence: CASSQGVGGSNQPQHF. The CDR3 coding sequence is TGCGCCAGCAGCCAAGGGGTGGGAGGGAGCAATCAGCCCCAGCATTTT.

The V call is TRBV6-5, the J call TRBJ1-1; a weak D match, TRBD1 (6 bases). The length of the CDR3 is 14 residues. Trimming stripped 6 bases from V and 1 base from J, with 12 bases between. Germline CDR1 MNHEY, CDR2 SVGAGI. The CDR3: CASSSTGSNTEAFF. The CDR3 DNA is TGTGCCAGCAGCTCGACAGGCTCGAACACTGAAGCTTTCTTT.

J is TRBJ1-1 and V is TRBV11-2; 8 positions match TRBD1. Germline CDR1 is SGHAT and CDR2 is FQNNGV. V dropped 1 base and J dropped 1; count of bases not matched to a gene: 5. This CDR3 is built from 16 residues. CDR3 amino acids: CASSLAGGPWNTEAFF. CDR3 coding DNA: TGTGCCAGCAGCTTAGCAGGGGGCCCGTGGAACACTGAAGCTTTCTTT.

The chain joins TRBV30 to TRBJ1-2; 8 bases fit TRBD1. Per the germline V gene, CDR1 is GTSNPN and CDR2 is SVGIG (reference sequence). The CDR3 has 16 amino acids. V was pared by 5 bases and J by 1 base, with 12 bases of the junction left unmatched. The CDR3, as DNA: TGTGCCTGGTTACCCGGGACAGGAAATTTTAACTATGGCTACACCTTC. It specifies CAWLPGTGNFNYGYTF.

A remark on this clone: This could be a read error, since a much larger clone is one nucleotide away. The chain is built from TRBV6-5 and TRBJ1-1, with 8 bases matching TRBD1. The CDR3 contains 12 residues. V trimming: 6 bases; J trimming: 6 bases; junction bases outside the gene matches: 3. Germline CDR1 reads MNHEY; CDR2 reads SVGAGI. CDR3 bases: TGTGCCAGCAGCCCGACAGGGGCTGAAGCTTTCTTT. Translated, it gives CASSPTGAEAFF.